This TCR beta chain was retrieved from a study of blood T cells in healthy people across ages. As concerns this clonotype: A read error may account for a junction end that differs from germline.

A minimum of 7 million PBMCs was isolated per sample. PCR was performed a second time for about 6 to 12 cycles using a sample-barcoded 5' primer and a J-beta primer mix. The template-switch adaptor, which had 12 random nucleotides, put a tag on each cDNA molecule. One entry per CDR3 protein results from TCRdb running MiXCR on the 5' RACE reads. This table has some 1.5 million distinct CDR3 sequences, 28% appearing once. The germline V gene has CDR1 ENHRY and CDR2 SYGVKD. The CDR3 totals 13 residues. This TCR came from a woman aged 25-40 years in good health. The chain recombines TRBV10-3 with TRBJ2-1, with D unclear. Sequenced input: blood. CDR3 coding DNA: TGTGCCATCAAAGCCTTCTCCCACAATGAGCAGTTCTTC. This gives the protein CAIKAFSHNEQFF.